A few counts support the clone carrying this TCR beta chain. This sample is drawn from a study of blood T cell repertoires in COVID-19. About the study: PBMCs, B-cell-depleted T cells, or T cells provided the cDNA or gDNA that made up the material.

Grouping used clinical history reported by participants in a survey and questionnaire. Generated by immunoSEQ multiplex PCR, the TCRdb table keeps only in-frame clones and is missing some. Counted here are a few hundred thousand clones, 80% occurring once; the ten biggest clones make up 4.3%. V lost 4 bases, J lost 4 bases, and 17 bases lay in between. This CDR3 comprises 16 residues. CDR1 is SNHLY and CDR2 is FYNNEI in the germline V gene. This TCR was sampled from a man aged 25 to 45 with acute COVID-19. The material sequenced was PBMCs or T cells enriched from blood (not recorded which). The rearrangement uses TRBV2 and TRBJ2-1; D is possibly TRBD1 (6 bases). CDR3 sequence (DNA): TGTGCCAGCAGTGGAGCCTCCGGGACACTTTACAATGAGCAGTTCTTC. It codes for CASSGASGTLYNEQFF.